This T cell receptor (beta chain) appears in the sequencing data of a study of T cell repertoires in cytomegalovirus infection. The wider study: CMV epitopes that were recently identified and HLA-C-restricted were used alongside well-studied HLA-B-restricted ones.

Study-wide results and limits: Totalled public TCR beta family frequency picked out people who carried CMV plus the relevant HLA. The ex vivo response was dominated by HLA-C-restricted CMV-specific TCR beta clonotypes.

TCRdb redid the calling of the reads with MiXCR, one entry per CDR3 protein. Of hundreds of thousands of distinct CDR3 sequences in the sample, roughly 33% were seen once. For this clonotype: The antigen is not known.

Per the germline V gene, CDR1 is MNHGY and CDR2 is SAAAGT. The CDR3 loop spans 13 amino acids. The input for sequencing was cultured PBMCs, taken from culture after CMV antigen stimulation. V and J are TRBV6-8 and TRBJ2-5; D gene ambiguous. The TCR originated in a human donor in good health (CMV status not recorded). Some clones in this sample may be carry-over from other donors' samples. CDR3 nucleotides: TGTGCACTAAAACGGGTGGATGGAGAGACCCAGTACTTC. Protein product: CALKRVDGETQYF.